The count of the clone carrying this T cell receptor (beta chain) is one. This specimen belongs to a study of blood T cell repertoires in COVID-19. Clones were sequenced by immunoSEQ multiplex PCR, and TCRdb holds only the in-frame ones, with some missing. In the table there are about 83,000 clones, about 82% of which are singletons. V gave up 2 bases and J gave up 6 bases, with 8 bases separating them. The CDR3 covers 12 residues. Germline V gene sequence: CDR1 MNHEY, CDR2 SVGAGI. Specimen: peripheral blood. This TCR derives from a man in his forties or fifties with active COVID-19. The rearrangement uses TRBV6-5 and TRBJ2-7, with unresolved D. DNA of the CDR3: TGTGCCAGCAGTTACACCCCGGGCGAGCAGTACTTC. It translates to CASSYTPGEQYF.